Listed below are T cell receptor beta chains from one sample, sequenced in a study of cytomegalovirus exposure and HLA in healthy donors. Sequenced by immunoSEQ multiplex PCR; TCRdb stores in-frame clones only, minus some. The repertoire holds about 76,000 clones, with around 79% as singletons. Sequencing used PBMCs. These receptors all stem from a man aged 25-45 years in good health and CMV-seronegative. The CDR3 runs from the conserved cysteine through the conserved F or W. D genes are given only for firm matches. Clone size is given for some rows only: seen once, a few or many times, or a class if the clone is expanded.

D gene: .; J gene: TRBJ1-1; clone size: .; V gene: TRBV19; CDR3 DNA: TGTGCCAGTAGTATAGTGGCCGGGGCTGAAGCTTTCTTT; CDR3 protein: CASSIVAGAEAFF
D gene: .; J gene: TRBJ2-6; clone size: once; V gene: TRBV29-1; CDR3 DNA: TGCAGCGGGGTCGTAGGAGCCACTTCTGGGGCCAACGTCCTGACTTTC; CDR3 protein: CSGVVGATSGANVLTF
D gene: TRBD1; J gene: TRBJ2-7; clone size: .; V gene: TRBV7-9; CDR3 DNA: TGTGCCAGCAGTCATCGACAGGGGGTATACGAGCAGTACTTC; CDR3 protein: CASSHRQGVYEQYF
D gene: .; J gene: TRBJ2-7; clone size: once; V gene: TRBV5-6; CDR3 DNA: TGTGCCAGCAGCTTGTTGAAGAGGGGGTTGGACGAGCAGTACTTC; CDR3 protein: CASSLLKRGLDEQYF
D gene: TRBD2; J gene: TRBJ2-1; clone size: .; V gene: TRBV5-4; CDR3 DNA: TGTGCCAGCAGCTTGGAGAAGCTAGCGGGGGCTGTCGATGAGCAGTTCTTC; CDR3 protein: CASSLEKLAGAVDEQFF
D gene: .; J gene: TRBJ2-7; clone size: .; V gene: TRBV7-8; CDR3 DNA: TGTGCCAGCAGCTTACAGGGGCACTCCTACGAGCAGTACTTC; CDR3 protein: CASSLQGHSYEQYF
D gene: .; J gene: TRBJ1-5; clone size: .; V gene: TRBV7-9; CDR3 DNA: TGTGCCAGCAGCTCCCTTAATCAGCCCCAGCATTTT; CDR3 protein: CASSSLNQPQHF
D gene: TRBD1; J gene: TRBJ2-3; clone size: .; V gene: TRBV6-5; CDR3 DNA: TGTGCCAGCAGCAGGGGGCTAAGCACAGATACGCAGTATTTT; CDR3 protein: CASSRGLSTDTQYF
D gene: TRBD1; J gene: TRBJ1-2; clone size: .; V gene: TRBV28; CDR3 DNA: TGTGCCACCGGGACAGGGCACGGCTACACCTTC; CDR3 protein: CATGTGHGYTF
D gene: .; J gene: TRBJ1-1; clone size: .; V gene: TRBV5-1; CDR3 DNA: TGCGCCAGCAGCACCCAGGCTAGGGGCGTGCCTGAAGCTTTCTTT; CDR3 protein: CASSTQARGVPEAFF
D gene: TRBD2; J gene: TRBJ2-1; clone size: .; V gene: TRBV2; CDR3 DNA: TGTGCCAGAGCCGCATTCGGGGGGGCGGCCATATCCAATGAGCAGTTCTTC; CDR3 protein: CARAAFGGAAISNEQFF
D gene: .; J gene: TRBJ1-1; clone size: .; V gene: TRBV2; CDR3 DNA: TGTGCCAGCAGTGATCAAGGGGTCACTGAAGCTTTCTTT; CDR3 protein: CASSDQGVTEAFF
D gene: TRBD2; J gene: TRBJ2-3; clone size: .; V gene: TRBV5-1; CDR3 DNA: TGCGCCAGCAGCCCCGGGGAGGGGCTAGATACGCAGTATTTT; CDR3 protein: CASSPGEGLDTQYF
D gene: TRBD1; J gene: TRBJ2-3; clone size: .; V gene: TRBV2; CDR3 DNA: TGTGCCACCCCCCCCACAGGGGGCACAGATACGCAGTATTTT; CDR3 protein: CATPPTGGTDTQYF
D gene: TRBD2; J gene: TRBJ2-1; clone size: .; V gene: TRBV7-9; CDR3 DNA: TGTGCCAGCAGCTCACCTCCGACTAGCCCTCACAATGAGCAGTTCTTC; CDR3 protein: CASSSPPTSPHNEQFF
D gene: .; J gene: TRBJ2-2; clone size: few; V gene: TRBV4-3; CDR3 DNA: TGCGCCAGCAGCCAACTATTTACTCAGGGGTTCGCCGGGGAGCTGTTTTTT; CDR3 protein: CASSQLFTQGFAGELFF
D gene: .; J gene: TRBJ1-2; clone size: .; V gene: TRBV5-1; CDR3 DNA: TGCGCCAGCAGCTTGGGTGCACAGGACGGCTACACCTTC; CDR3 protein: CASSLGAQDGYTF
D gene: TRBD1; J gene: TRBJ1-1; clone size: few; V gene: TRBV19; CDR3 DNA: TGTGCCAGTAGTATCACAGGGGCAACAAACACTGAAGCTTTCTTT; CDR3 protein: CASSITGATNTEAFF
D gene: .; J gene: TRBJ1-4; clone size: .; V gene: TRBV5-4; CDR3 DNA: TGTGCCAGCAGCACCCAATTAGGGGCAACTAATGAAAAACTGTTTTTT; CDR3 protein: CASSTQLGATNEKLFF
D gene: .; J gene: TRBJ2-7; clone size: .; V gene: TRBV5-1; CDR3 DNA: TGCGCCAGCAGCTTGGCGGGGTTCTCCTACGAGCAGTACTTC; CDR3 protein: CASSLAGFSYEQYF
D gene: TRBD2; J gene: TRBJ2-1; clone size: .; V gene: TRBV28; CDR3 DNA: TGTGCCAGCAGGGAATATACCGGGAGGGCCTACAATGAGCAGTTCTTC; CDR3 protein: CASREYTGRAYNEQFF
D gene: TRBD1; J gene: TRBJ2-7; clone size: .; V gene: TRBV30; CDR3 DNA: TGTGCCTACGGCCGATGGGGACAGGGGAAAGAGCAGTACTTC; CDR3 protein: CAYGRWGQGKEQYF
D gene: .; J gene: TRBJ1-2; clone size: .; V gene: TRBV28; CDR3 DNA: TGTGCCAGCAGTTTAGGGGGCGCCTGTGGCTACACCTTC; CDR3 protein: CASSLGGACGYTF
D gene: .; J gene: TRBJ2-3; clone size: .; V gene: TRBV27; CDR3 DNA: TGTGCCAGCAGTTTATCTCAGGCCACAGATACGCAGTATTTT; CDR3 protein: CASSLSQATDTQYF
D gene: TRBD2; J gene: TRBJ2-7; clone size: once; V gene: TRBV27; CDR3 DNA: TGTGCCAGCAGTTTCGGGACTAGCGATAACGAGCAGTACTTC; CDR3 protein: CASSFGTSDNEQYF
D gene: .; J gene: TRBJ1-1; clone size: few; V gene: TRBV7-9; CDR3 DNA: TGTGCCAGCAGCTTCGCGGCCCCGAGGGACACTGAAGCTTTCTTT; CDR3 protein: CASSFAAPRDTEAFF
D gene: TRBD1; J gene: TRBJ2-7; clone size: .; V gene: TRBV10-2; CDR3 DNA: TGCGCCAGCACTCCCGGGACAGGGGGCTCCGAGCAGTATTTC; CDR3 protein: CASTPGTGGSEQYF
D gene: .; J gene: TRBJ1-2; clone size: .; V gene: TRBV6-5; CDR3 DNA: TGTGCCAGCACCCGGACAGCTAACTATGGCTACACCTTC; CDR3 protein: CASTRTANYGYTF
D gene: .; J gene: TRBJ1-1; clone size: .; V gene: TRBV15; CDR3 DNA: TGTGCCACCAGCGTCCGGGGGGTAGAGGGCACTGAAGCTTTCTTT; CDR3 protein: CATSVRGVEGTEAFF
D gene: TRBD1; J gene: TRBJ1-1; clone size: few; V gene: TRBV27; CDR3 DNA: TGTGCCAGTACAGGGGACGTGAACACTGAAGCTTTCTTT; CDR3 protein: CASTGDVNTEAFF